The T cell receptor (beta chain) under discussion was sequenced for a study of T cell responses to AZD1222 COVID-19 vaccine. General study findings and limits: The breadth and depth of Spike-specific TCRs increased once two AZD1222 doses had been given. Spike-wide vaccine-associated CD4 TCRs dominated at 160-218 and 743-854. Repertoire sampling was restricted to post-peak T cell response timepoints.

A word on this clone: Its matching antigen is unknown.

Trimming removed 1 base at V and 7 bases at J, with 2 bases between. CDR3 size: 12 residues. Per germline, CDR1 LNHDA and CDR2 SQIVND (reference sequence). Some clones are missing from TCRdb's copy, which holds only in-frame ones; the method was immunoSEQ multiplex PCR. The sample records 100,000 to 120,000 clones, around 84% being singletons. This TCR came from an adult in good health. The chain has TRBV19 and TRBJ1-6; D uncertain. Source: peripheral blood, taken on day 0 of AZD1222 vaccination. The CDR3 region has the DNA TGTGCCAGTAGTATAGGGAATTCACCCCTCCACTTT. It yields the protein CASSIGNSPLHF.